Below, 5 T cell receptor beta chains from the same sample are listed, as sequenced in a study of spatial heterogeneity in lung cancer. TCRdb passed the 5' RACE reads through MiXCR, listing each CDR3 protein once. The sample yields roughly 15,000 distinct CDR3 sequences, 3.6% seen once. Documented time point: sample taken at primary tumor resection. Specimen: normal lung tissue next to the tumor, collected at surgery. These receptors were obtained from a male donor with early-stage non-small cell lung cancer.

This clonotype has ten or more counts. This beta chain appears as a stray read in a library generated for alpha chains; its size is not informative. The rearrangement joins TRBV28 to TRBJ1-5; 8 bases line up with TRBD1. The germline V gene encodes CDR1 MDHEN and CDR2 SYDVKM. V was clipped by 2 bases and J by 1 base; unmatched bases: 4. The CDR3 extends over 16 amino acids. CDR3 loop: CASSLSDRGSNQPQHF. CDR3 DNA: TGTGCCAGCAGTTTAAGCGACAGGGGAAGCAATCAGCCCCAGCATTTT.

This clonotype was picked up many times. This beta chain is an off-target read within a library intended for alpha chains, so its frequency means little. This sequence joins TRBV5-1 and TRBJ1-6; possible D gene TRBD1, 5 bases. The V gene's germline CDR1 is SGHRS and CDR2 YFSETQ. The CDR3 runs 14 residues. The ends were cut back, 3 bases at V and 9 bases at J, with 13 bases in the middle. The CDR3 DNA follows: TGCGCCAGCAGCTCCGGGGGATCAAGTTCACCCCTCCACTTT. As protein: CASSSGGSSSPLHF.

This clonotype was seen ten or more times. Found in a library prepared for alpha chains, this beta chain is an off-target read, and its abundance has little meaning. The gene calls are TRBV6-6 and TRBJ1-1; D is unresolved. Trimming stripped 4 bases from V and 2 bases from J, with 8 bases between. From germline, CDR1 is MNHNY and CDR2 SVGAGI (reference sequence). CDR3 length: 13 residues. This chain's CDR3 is CASSSAVNTEAFF. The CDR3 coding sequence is TGTGCCAGCAGTTCAGCAGTTAACACTGAAGCTTTCTTT.

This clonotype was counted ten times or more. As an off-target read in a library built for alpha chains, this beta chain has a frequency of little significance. This chain's CDR3 is CSVVVSTPEAFF. CDR3 DNA: TGCAGCGTTGTTGTTTCGACACCTGAAGCTTTCTTT. This chain connects TRBV29-1 to TRBJ1-1; D gene uncertain. The germline CDR1 and CDR2 sequences are SQVTM and ANQGSEA. V was clipped by 4 bases and J by 6 bases, with 12 bases between them. This CDR3 region has 12 residues.

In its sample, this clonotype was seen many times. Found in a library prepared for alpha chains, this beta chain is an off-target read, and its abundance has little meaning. The CDR3 loop reads CASSYSGGTEAFF. CDR3 DNA sequence: TGTGCCAGCAGTTACTCAGGGGGAACTGAAGCTTTCTTT. The genes are TRBV6-6 and TRBJ1-1; D may be TRBD1 (6 bases). Germline CDR1 is MNHNY and CDR2 is SVGAGI (reference sequence). The CDR3 covers 13 residues. V lost 0 bases and J lost 5, with 7 bases in between.